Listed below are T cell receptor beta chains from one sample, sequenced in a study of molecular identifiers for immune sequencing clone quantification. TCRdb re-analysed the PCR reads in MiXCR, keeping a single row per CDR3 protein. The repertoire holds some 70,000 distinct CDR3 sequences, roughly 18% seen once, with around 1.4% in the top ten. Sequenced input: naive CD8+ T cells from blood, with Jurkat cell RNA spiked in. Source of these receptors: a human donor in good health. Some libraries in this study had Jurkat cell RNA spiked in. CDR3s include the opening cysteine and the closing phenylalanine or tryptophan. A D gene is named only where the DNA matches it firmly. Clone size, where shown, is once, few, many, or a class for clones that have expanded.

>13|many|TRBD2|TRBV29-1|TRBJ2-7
TGCAGCGTAGCGGGAGGCCACTCCTACGAGCAGTACTTC
CSVAGGHSYEQYF
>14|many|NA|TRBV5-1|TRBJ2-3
TGCGCCAGCAGCTTGAGTTTGAGCACAGATACGCAGTATTTT
CASSLSLSTDTQYF
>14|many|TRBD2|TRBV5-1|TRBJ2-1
TGCGCCAGCAGCTTGGGACTAGCAGCGGATGAGCAGTTCTTC
CASSLGLAADEQFF
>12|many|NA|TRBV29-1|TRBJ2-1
TGCAGCGCCCCGTTCCCCGGGAGTGAGCAGTTCTTC
CSAPFPGSEQFF
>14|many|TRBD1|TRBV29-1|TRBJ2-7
TGCAGCGTCGTCGACAGGGGTAGGATGTACGAGCAGTACTTC
CSVVDRGRMYEQYF
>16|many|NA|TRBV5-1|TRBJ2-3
TGCGCCAGCAGCCCCACCGGAGACACATACACAGATACGCAGTATTTT
CASSPTGDTYTDTQYF
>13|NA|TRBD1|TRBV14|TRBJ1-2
TGTGCCAGCAGCGGACAGGGGGCTTCTGGCTACTCCTTC
CASSGQGASGYSF
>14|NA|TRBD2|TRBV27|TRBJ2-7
TGTACCAGCAGTATAACTAGCGGGAGTTACGAGCAGTACTTC
CTSSITSGSYEQYF
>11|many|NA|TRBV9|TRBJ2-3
TGTGCCAGCGGGGGTACAGATACGCAGTATTTT
CASGGTDTQYF
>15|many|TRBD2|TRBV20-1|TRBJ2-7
TGCAGTGCTATACCTTGGGCTAGCGGAGATTACGAGCAGTACTTC
CSAIPWASGDYEQYF
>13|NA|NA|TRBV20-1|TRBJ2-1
TGCAGTGCTAGAGCAAGATCCTACAATGAGCAGTTCTTC
CSARARSYNEQFF
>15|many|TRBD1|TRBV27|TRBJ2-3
TGTGCCAGCAGTTTGACAGGGGTGGGCACAGATACGCAGTATTTT
CASSLTGVGTDTQYF
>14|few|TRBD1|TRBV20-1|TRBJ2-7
TGCAGTGCTAGAGGAGAGGGGGCGGTTTACGAGCAGTACTTC
CSARGEGAVYEQYF
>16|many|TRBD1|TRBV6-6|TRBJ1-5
TGTGCCAGCAGCGGGACAGGGACGGCCTCCAATCAGCCCCAGCATTTT
CASSGTGTASNQPQHF
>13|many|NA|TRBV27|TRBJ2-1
TGTGCCAGCAGTTTTAAGGCCTACAATGAGCAGTTCTTC
CASSFKAYNEQFF
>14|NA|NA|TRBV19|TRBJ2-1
TGTGCCAGTAGTATAACGGTGGCCGGCGATGAGCAGTTCTTC
CASSITVAGDEQFF
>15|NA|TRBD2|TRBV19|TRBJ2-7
TGTGCCAATAGCCTCGGACTAGCGGGTCGCTACGAGCAGTACTTC
CANSLGLAGRYEQYF
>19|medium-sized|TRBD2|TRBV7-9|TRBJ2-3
TGTGCCAGCAGCCCTAACGGGACTAGCGATCGACACACACAGAGGACGCAGTATTTT
CASSPNGTSDRHTQRTQYF
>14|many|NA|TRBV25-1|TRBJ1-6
TGTGCCAGCAGTGAATTGAGCGGTGGTTCACCCCTCCACTTT
CASSELSGGSPLHF
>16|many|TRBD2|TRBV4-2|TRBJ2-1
TGTGCCAGCAGCCAAGAATGGGCTAGCGGGAACAATGAGCAGTTCTTC
CASSQEWASGNNEQFF
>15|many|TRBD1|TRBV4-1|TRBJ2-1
TGCGCCAGCAGCCAAGATAGAGGACAGGACAATGAGCAGTTCTTC
CASSQDRGQDNEQFF
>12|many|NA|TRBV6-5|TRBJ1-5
TGTGCCAGCAGACAGTTTGGTCAGCCCCAGCATTTT
CASRQFGQPQHF
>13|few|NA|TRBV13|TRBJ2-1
TGTGCCAGCTCCCCTCTCACCCACAATGAGCAGTTCTTC
CASSPLTHNEQFF
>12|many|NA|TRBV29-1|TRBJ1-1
TGCAGCGTTGAAGTTTATGACACTGAAGCTTTCTTT
CSVEVYDTEAFF
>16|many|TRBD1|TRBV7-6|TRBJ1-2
TGTGCCAGCAGCTTGGATGGACAGGGCGAAGTCTATGGCTACACCTTC
CASSLDGQGEVYGYTF
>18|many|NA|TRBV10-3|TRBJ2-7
TGTGCCATCAGTGAGTCGAATCCGGAGCGGGCTTTCCGCTACGAGCAGTACTTC
CAISESNPERAFRYEQYF
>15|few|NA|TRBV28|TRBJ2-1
TGTGCCAGCAGTTGGAGGGGGGAAATCTACAATGAGCAGTTCTTC
CASSWRGEIYNEQFF
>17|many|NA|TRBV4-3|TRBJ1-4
TGCGCCAGCAGCCAAGGGCTGGCGACTGCAACTAATGAAAAACTGTTTTTT
CASSQGLATATNEKLFF
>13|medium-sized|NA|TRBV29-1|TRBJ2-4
TGCAGCGTTGGAACAGAGGCCAAAAACATTCAGTACTTC
CSVGTEAKNIQYF
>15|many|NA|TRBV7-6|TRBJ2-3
TGTGCCAGCAGCTTGTCTACAGAACGCACAGATACGCAGTATTTT
CASSLSTERTDTQYF
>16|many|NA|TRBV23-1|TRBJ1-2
TGCGCCAGCAGTCTTGGCAGGGGAATCCCTAACTATGGCTACACCTTC
CASSLGRGIPNYGYTF
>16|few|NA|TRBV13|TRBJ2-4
TGTGCCAGCAGCTTATTAACGGAGCAAGCCAAAAACATTCAGTACTTC
CASSLLTEQAKNIQYF
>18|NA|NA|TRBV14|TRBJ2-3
TGTGCCAGCAGCCAAGATAGAGTGCGGCTACTAAGCACAGATACGCAGTATTTT
CASSQDRVRLLSTDTQYF
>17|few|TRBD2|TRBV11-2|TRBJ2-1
TGTGCCAGCAGCCACTCTCCTGGACTAGCAACCTACAATGAGCAGTTCTTC
CASSHSPGLATYNEQFF
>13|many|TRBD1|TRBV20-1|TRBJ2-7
TGCAGTGCTAGGACAGGGAAGGCCTACGAGCAGTACTTC
CSARTGKAYEQYF
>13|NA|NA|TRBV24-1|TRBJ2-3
TGTGCCACCAGTGATTTCTTCGGAGATAAGCAGTATTTT
CATSDFFGDKQYF
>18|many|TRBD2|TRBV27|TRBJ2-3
TGTGCCAGCAGTTTCATGACTAGCGGGGGAGGAAGCACAGATACGCAGTATTTT
CASSFMTSGGGSTDTQYF
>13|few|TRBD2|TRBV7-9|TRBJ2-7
TGTGCCAGCAGTTCTCCTAGCGGCTACGAGCAGTACTTC
CASSSPSGYEQYF
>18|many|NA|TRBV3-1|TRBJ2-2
TGTGCCAGCAGCCACACAAAAACCACACGATCGAACACCGGGGAGCTGTTTTTT
CASSHTKTTRSNTGELFF
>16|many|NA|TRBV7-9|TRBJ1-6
TGTGCCAGCAGCTTAGTCGCCCTCGGACAGTCTGAACCCCTCCACTTT
CASSLVALGQSEPLHF
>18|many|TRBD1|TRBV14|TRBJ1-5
TGTGCCAGCAGCCAACGGGACAGCGACTACCATAGCAATCAGCCCCAGCATTTT
CASSQRDSDYHSNQPQHF
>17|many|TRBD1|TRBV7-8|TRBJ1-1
TGTGCCAGCAGCTTTGGGAGGACAGGGTCCATGAACACTGAAGCTTTCTTT
CASSFGRTGSMNTEAFF
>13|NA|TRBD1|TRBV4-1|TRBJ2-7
TGCGCCAGCAGCCCTGGGACAGACTACGGGCAGTACTTC
CASSPGTDYGQYF
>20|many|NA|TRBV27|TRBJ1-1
TGTGCCAGCAACGACGCCAACCGTTGGGCGTGTAACATCGTAAACACTGAAGCTTTCTTT
CASNDANRWACNIVNTEAFF
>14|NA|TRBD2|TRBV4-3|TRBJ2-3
TGCGCCAGCAGCGATCTAGCGGTCACAGATACGCAGTATTTT
CASSDLAVTDTQYF
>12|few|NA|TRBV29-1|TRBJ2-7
TGCAGCGTTGATAGTGCCTCGCGGGAGCAGTACTTC
CSVDSASREQYF
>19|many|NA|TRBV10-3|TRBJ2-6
TGTGCCATCAGTGAATATCCTCGGGGTTCCATCTCTGGGGCCAACGTCCTGACTTTC
CAISEYPRGSISGANVLTF
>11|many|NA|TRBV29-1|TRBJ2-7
TGCAGCGCCGGGGACTTGTACGAGCAGTACTTC
CSAGDLYEQYF
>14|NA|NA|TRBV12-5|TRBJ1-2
TGTGCTAGTGGTTTCGGGGGAGAGCGGAGAGGCTACACCTTC
CASGFGGERRGYTF
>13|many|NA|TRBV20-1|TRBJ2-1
TGCAGTGCTAGATTCCCGAACTACAATGAGCAGTTCTTC
CSARFPNYNEQFF
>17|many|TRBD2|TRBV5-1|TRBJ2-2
TGCGCCAGCAGCATCAAAGGACTAGCCGATAACACCGGGGAGCTGTTTTTT
CASSIKGLADNTGELFF
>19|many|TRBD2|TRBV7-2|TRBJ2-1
TGTGCCAGCAGCTTGGCGCCTAGCGGCTACCCAAATCCCTACAATGAGCAGTTCTTC
CASSLAPSGYPNPYNEQFF
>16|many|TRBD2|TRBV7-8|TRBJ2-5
TGTGCCAGCAGCCTTCGACTAGCGGGAGCCTTAAGGACCCAGTACTTC
CASSLRLAGALRTQYF